The present entry profiles one T cell receptor beta chain with its context. Antigen unknown. The data derive from a study of shared clonotypes between healthy human individuals. Study findings and constraints: Only blood was sampled, and tissue TCR repertoires likely differ from blood ones. Sharing across a few donors was seen in 4% to 6.5% of naive CD4 clonotypes.

Everyone who donated was a Caucasian adult who lived in Nashville, Tennessee. The table came from immunoSEQ multiplex PCR; TCRdb's copy has only in-frame clones and leaves some out. The sample has fewer than 1.4 million clones, around 78% seen once. Germline CDR1 reads MRHNA; CDR2 reads SNTAGT. The CDR3 runs to 13 residues. V lost 4 bases to trimming and J lost 6 bases, with 11 bases between them. The receptor was derived from a man younger than 35 in good health. Some clones in this sample may be carry-over from other donors' samples. The sequenced material came from memory CD4+ T cells from PBMCs. Specified subset: CD45RA-negative fraction. The genes are TRBV6-4 and TRBJ2-3; D gene uncertain. For the CDR3, the DNA is TGTGCCAGCAGTGGGCAGATTAAGGATACGCAGTATTTT. Translation gives CASSGQIKDTQYF.